This T cell receptor beta chain was observed in a study of cytomegalovirus exposure and HLA in healthy donors. Study observations and caveats: Previously analyzed data showed that most TCR beta V segments were productive at a frequency of about 87% or about 30%. The study labeled fewer than 200 TCR beta chains cytomegalovirus-associated.

As concerns this clone: Its antigen is currently unknown.

The CDR3 runs to 14 residues. The V gene end was trimmed by 3 bases and the J gene end by 9 bases; junction bases not matched to a gene: 7. CDR1 and CDR2 (germline): WNHNN, SYGVQD (reference sequence). Everyone who donated was a healthy bone marrow donor. With 60 Vbeta and 13 Jbeta primers, the PCR was carried out. The data were produced by immunoSEQ multiplex PCR, yet TCRdb's version contains in-frame clones alone and is incomplete. In the table there are approximately 100,000 clones, approximately 75% of which are singletons. The source of this sequence is a woman aged 40 to 49 in good health and CMV-seronegative. The gene calls are TRBV10-1 and TRBJ2-1, with TRBD2 matching 8 bases. The specimen sequenced was PBMCs. CDR3 in DNA: TGCGCCAGCAGTGAACGAGCGGGAGATGGTGAGCAGTTCTTC. This gives the protein CASSERAGDGEQFF.